This T cell receptor beta chain was observed in a study of cytomegalovirus exposure and HLA in healthy donors. A multiplex PCR was run with 60 Vbeta primers and 13 Jbeta primers. The table came from immunoSEQ multiplex PCR; TCRdb's copy has only in-frame clones and leaves some out. The sample carries 160,000 or so clones, approximately 78% recorded once. Findings and caveats of the study: The investigators catalogued some 160 TCR beta chains as cytomegalovirus-associated. A later analysis linked a missense DCLRE1C variant to TCR beta V- and J-gene trimming.

This clone was seen once. Its target is unknown. The source of this sequence is a middle-aged woman in good health and CMV-seronegative. Material for sequencing was PBMCs.

The CDR3 coding sequence is TGCAGCGTTGGGACAGGGGTGTATGCTTTCTTT. Encoded protein: CSVGTGVYAFF. The V gene is TRBV29-1, the J gene TRBJ1-1, with 9 bases aligning to TRBD1. The CDR3 sequence is 11 residues long. Trimming removed 4 bases from V and 11 bases from J; junction bases left unmatched: 5. Germline assignment: CDR1 SQVTM and CDR2 ANQGSEA.